Each of the 25 T cell receptor beta chains below was sequenced from the same sample in a study of blood T cells in healthy people across ages. Combining a sample-barcoded 5' primer with a J-beta primer mix, a second PCR ran for roughly 7 to 11 cycles. One entry per CDR3 protein, called by TCRdb with MiXCR from the 5' RACE reads. Here the sample spans about 570,000 distinct CDR3 sequences, 27% being singletons. The material sequenced was blood. Receptors originate from a woman aged 70-85 years in good health.

This clonotype was seen a handful of times. The V gene is TRBV7-2, the J gene TRBJ2-3; D unresolved. Germline V gene data show CDR1 as SGHTA and CDR2 as FQGNSA. The germline V and J ends were trimmed by 1 base and 2 bases, with 16 bases remaining between them. The CDR3 length is 17 residues. As DNA, the CDR3 is TGTGCCAGCAGCTTAGTCGTGGCCCTAATTTCCACAGATACGCAGTATTTT. This gives the protein CASSLVVALISTDTQYF.

A few counts support this clonotype. This chain connects TRBV6-6 to TRBJ2-7; the D is unclear. Germline V gene sequence: CDR1 MNHNY, CDR2 SVGAGI (reference sequence). This CDR3 has 13 amino acids. V shed 6 bases and J shed 3 bases, with 12 bases lying between them. In DNA, the CDR3 is TGTGCCAGCAGCACCGGGTTGAACTACGAGCAGTACTTC. Its protein product is CASSTGLNYEQYF.

This clonotype was picked up a small number of times. The V and J genes are TRBV28 and TRBJ2-1, with D unresolved. Germline V gives CDR1 MDHEN, CDR2 SYDVKM. V was shortened by 2 bases and J by 9 bases, with 11 bases between the two germline ends. The CDR3 is made up of 13 amino acids. The CDR3 region is CASSLTISREQFF. CDR3 sequence (DNA): TGTGCCAGCAGTTTAACTATTAGCCGTGAGCAGTTCTTC.

This rearrangement joins TRBV5-1 to TRBJ1-2, with 8 bases lining up with TRBD1. The CDR3 has 14 amino acids. Germline CDR1 is SGHRS and CDR2 is YFSETQ. After removal of 4 bases from V and 6 bases from J, the junction contained 8 bases not matched to a gene. The CDR3 nucleotides are TGCGCCAGCAGCAACGACAGGGGTAGGGATGGCTACACCTTC. Translating it yields CASSNDRGRDGYTF. The complete variable domain, with remaining parts taken from reference TRBV5-1 and TRBJ1-2, reads KAGVTQTPRYLIKTRGQQVTLSCSPISGHRSVSWYQQTPGQGLQFLFEYFSETQRNKGNFPGRFSGRQFSNSRSEMNVSTLELGDSALYLCASSNDRGRDGYTFGSGTRLTVV.

This chain links TRBV6-6 with TRBJ2-5, with D maybe TRBD1 (9 bases). The DNA end lines up better with TRBJ2-7; the J call may be wrong. The CDR3 is 16 residues long. CDR1 is MNHNY, CDR2 SVGAGI, per germline (reference sequence). The CDR3 spells CASSGGTGQGFHEQYF. The CDR3 region has the DNA TGTGCCAGCTCGGGGGGGACGGGACAGGGATTCCACGAGCAGTACTTC.

V and J are TRBV10-3 and TRBJ2-1; D may be TRBD1 or TRBD2 (5 bases each). The CDR3 runs to 13 residues. With 10 bases removed from V and 6 bases from J, the gap between germline ends came to 16 bases. Germline CDR1 is ENHRY and CDR2 is SYGVKD. The CDR3 DNA sequence: TGTGCCACACGGGGACCCCCTGGCAATGAGCAGTTCTTC. Its translation is CATRGPPGNEQFF.

This sequence joins TRBV20-1 and TRBJ2-3; TRBD2 matches at 13 bases. The V gene end was trimmed by 6 bases and the J gene end by 7 bases; junction bases not matched to a gene: 7. The CDR3 spans 14 residues. Germline CDR1 and CDR2: DFQATT and SNEGSKA (reference sequence). CDR3 region: CSAGLAGHGNTQYF. The CDR3 region has the DNA TGCAGTGCGGGACTAGCGGGGCACGGGAATACGCAGTATTTT.

This clonotype was counted between two and nine times. The chain links TRBV6-6 to TRBJ2-1, with no clear D. Germline assignment: CDR1 MNHNY and CDR2 SVGAGI (reference sequence). Trimming removed 0 bases from V and 7 bases from J, with 7 bases in between. There are 13 residues in the CDR3. This chain's CDR3 is CASSYSMGNEQFF. The CDR3 nucleotides read TGTGCCAGCAGTTACTCGATGGGGAATGAGCAGTTCTTC.

The chain recombines TRBV5-1 with TRBJ2-5; 8 nucleotides agree with TRBD2. The CDR3 is 14 residues long. CDR1 SGHRS and CDR2 YFSETQ come from the germline V gene. The J segment lost 5 bases and the V segment lost 4 bases, leaving 7 bases of the junction unmatched. The CDR3 spells CASSHREGGETQYF. As DNA, the CDR3 is TGCGCCAGCAGCCACCGGGAGGGCGGTGAGACCCAGTACTTC.

This chain joins TRBV29-1 and TRBJ1-2, with D unresolved. This CDR3 has 11 amino acids. Germline V CDR1 and CDR2: SQVTM, ANQGSEA. Trimming pared 8 bases from V and 3 bases from J, leaving 10 bases between. CDR3: CSFKRDYGYTF. DNA of the CDR3: TGCAGCTTTAAGAGGGACTATGGCTACACCTTC.

This clonotype has more than one count but fewer than ten. The chain carries TRBV6-1 and TRBJ2-3, with TRBD1 as a possible D gene (5 bases). The germline CDR1 and CDR2 sequences are MNHNS and SASEGT. This CDR3 is 16 amino acids long. V was trimmed by 6 bases and J by 4 bases, leaving 20 bases between them. The CDR3, as DNA: TGTGCCAGCAGCTCCTACAGGAAAGTTGGTCCAGATACGCAGTATTTT. It encodes CASSSYRKVGPDTQYF.

The CDR3 region is CAIMGQGDYEQYF. The DNA for the CDR3 is TGTGCCATCATGGGACAGGGTGACTACGAGCAGTACTTC. The chain is built from TRBV10-3 and TRBJ2-7, with 9 bases lining up with TRBD1. The CDR3 extends over 13 amino acids. J lost 3 bases, V lost 7 bases, and 4 bases had no gene match. The germline gives CDR1 ENHRY, CDR2 SYGVKD.

In regard to this clonotype: A read error may account for a junction end that differs from germline. The genes are TRBV5-1 and TRBJ2-5; 10 nucleotides agree with TRBD1. This CDR3 is built from 12 residues. CDR1 SGHRS and CDR2 YFSETQ come from the germline V gene. The CDR3 DNA is TGCGCCGGCAGCTTGGGGACAGGGGACCAGTACTTC. Encoded protein: CAGSLGTGDQYF. Looking up the rest from reference TRBV5-1 and TRBJ2-5 gives the full variable domain: KAGVTQTPRYLIKTRGQQVTLSCSPISGHRSVSWYQQTPGQGLQFLFEYFSETQRNKGNFPGRFSGRQFSNSRSEMNVSTLELGDSALYLCAGSLGTGDQYFGPGTRLLVL.

The chain carries TRBV4-2 and TRBJ2-1; 8 nucleotides agree with TRBD2. CDR1 is LGHNA, CDR2 YNFKEQ, per germline. There are 15 residues in the CDR3. J lost 6 bases, V lost 4 bases, and 8 bases had no gene match. CDR3 DNA sequence: TGTGCCAGCAGCCGCCCCGGGGGGGTCCCCAATGAGCAGTTCTTC. Amino acid sequence: CASSRPGGVPNEQFF.

The chain recombines TRBV5-1 with TRBJ2-3; 8 bases are a match to TRBD2. V trimming: 1 base; J trimming: 2 bases; junction bases outside the gene matches: 9. The CDR3 is 17 amino acids. The germline V gene has CDR1 SGHRS and CDR2 YFSETQ. DNA of the CDR3: TGCGCCAGCAGCTTGCCCCAAAGCGGGGGTTCCACAGATACGCAGTATTTT. Translating it yields CASSLPQSGGSTDTQYF.

The V gene is TRBV20-1, the J gene TRBJ2-5, with D tentatively TRBD1 or TRBD2 (6 bases each). This CDR3 contains 13 residues. Germline assignment: CDR1 DFQATT and CDR2 SNEGSKA (reference sequence). Deletions cut 3 bases from V and 1 base from J, with 9 bases between. The CDR3 reads CSASRGAQETQYF. DNA for the CDR3: TGCAGTGCTAGTAGGGGGGCCCAAGAGACCCAGTACTTC.

The chain employs TRBV7-2 and TRBJ2-3; 7 bases fit TRBD1. CDR1 SGHTA and CDR2 FQGNSA come from the germline V gene. V was pared by 2 bases and J by 3 bases, with 5 bases of the junction left unmatched. There are 15 residues in the CDR3. CDR3 nucleotide sequence: TGTGCCAGCAGCTTAAGGCCAGGGGGAACAGATACGCAGTATTTT. Amino acid sequence: CASSLRPGGTDTQYF.

This chain joins TRBV7-9 and TRBJ2-7, with TRBD1 matching 9 bases. V was pared by 5 bases and J by 5 bases, with 13 bases of the junction left unmatched. Germline loops: CDR1 SEHNR, CDR2 FQNEAQ (reference sequence). The CDR3 is made up of 16 amino acids. CDR3 bases: TGTGCCAGCAGCCCACTTGGTGGGACAGGGATGCACGAGCAGTACTTC. The encoded protein is CASSPLGGTGMHEQYF.

This clonotype was seen a few times. One end of the junction varies from germline; a read error may be responsible. The V and J genes are TRBV3-1 and TRBJ2-3; TRBD2 is a possible D gene (5 bases). CDR1 is LGHDT, CDR2 YNNKEL, per germline (reference sequence). CDR3 length equals 12 residues. CDR3 bases: TGTGCCAGCAGCCAAGCAGCGGATACGCGGTATTTT. It encodes CASSQAADTRYF.

The sample holds a few counts of this clonotype. This rearrangement joins TRBV7-9 to TRBJ2-3; 12 bases line up with TRBD2. Per the germline V gene, CDR1 is SEHNR and CDR2 is FQNEAQ (reference sequence). The V segment lost 11 bases and the J segment 4 bases; nucleotides outside the gene matches: 16. This CDR3 comprises 17 residues. Here the CDR3 DNA reads TGTGCCTGCTACGGGACTAGCGGGTCCTTGGGGGCAGATACGCAGTATTTT. Protein sequence: CACYGTSGSLGADTQYF.

In this sample, this clonotype turned up many times. The gene calls are TRBV7-2 and TRBJ2-1, with 7 bases fitting TRBD1. The CDR3 is 17 amino acids. V shed 0 bases, J shed 0 bases, and the junction held 5 bases outside the gene matches. CDR1 SGHTA and CDR2 FQGNSA come from the germline V gene. The CDR3 region is CASSLAVGGYSYNEQFF. The CDR3 nucleotides are TGTGCCAGCAGCTTAGCTGTAGGGGGCTACTCCTACAATGAGCAGTTCTTC.

This clonotype was seen ten or more times. The chain combines TRBV7-2 with TRBJ2-5; tentative D call: TRBD2 (7 bases). The CDR3 contains 14 residues. V lost 5 bases and J 5 bases, leaving 15 bases between the germline ends. Germline assignment: CDR1 SGHTA and CDR2 FQGNSA. This chain's CDR3 is CASSGGAIVETQYF. The DNA of the CDR3 is TGTGCCAGCAGCGGGGGGGCTATTGTTGAGACCCAGTACTTC.

This clonotype has a single count. This chain joins TRBV9 and TRBJ2-3, with a possible D match to TRBD1 (6 bases). The CDR3 consists of 16 residues. Germline assignment: CDR1 SGDLS and CDR2 YYNGEE. Deletions cut 4 bases from V and 2 bases from J, with 17 bases between. The CDR3 nucleotides read TGTGCCAGCAGCACCAAGCAGGGGCGCAACACAGATACGCAGTATTTT. It encodes CASSTKQGRNTDTQYF.

About this clonotype: At one of its ends the junction is not consistent with the germline gene, which may arise from a read error. The chain combines TRBV11-3 with TRBJ1-1; D call uncertain. The V gene's germline CDR1 is SGHNT and CDR2 YENEEA. The CDR3 totals 15 residues. In DNA form, the CDR3 reads TGTGCCAGCAGCCGCCCGGGGAGTTTGAACACTGAAGCTCTCTTT. Amino acids: CASSRPGSLNTEALF.

This clonotype was counted many times. V gene TRBV7-2 combines with J gene TRBJ1-5; possible D gene TRBD1, 6 bases. Germline-derived CDR1 and CDR2 are SGHTA and FQGNSA. V lost 2 bases and J 4 bases, leaving 9 bases between the germline ends. CDR3 size: 14 residues. This CDR3 reads CASSLQGLNQPQHF. CDR3 nucleotides: TGTGCCAGCAGCTTACAGGGGTTAAATCAGCCCCAGCATTTT.